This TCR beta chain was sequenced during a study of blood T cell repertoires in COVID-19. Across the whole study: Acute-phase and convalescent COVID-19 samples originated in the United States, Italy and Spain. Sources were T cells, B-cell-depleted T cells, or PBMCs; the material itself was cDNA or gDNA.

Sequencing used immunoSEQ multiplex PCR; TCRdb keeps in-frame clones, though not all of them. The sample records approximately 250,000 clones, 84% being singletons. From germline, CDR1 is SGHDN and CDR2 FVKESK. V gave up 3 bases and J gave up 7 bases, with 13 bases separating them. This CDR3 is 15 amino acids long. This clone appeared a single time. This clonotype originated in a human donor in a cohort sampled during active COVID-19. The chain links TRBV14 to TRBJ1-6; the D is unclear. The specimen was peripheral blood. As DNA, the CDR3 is TGTGCCAGCAGCCAGCAGTCCTACGGGAATTCACCCCTCCACTTT. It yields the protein CASSQQSYGNSPLHF.